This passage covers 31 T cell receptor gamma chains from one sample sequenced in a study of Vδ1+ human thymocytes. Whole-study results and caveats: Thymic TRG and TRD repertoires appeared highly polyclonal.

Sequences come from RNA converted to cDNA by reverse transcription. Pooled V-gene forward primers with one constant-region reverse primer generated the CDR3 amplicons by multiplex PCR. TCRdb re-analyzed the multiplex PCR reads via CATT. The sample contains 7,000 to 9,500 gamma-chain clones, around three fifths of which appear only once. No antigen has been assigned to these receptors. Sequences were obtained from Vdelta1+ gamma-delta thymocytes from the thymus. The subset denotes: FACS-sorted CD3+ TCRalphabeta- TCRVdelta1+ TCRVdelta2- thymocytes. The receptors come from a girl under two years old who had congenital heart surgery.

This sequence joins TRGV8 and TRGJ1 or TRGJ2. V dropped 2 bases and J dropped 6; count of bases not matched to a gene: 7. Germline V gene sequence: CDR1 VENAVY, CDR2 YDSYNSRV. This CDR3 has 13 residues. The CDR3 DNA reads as TGTGCCACCTGGGATAACAAAGGTTATAAGAAACTCTTT. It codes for CATWDNKGYKKLF.

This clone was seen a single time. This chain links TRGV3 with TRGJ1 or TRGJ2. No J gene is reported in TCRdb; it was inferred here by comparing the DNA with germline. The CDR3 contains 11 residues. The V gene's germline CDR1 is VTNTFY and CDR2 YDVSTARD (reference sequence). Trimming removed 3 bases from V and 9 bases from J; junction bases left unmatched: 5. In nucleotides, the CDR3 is TGTGCCACCTGGGACCCTTTTAAGAAACTCTTT. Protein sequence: CATWDPFKKLF.

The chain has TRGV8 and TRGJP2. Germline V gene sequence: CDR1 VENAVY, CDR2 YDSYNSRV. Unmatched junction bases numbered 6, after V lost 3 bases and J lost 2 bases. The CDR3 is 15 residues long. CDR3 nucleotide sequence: TGTGCCACCTGGGATCTCCAGAGTAGTGATTGGATCAAGACGTTT. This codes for CATWDLQSSDWIKTF.

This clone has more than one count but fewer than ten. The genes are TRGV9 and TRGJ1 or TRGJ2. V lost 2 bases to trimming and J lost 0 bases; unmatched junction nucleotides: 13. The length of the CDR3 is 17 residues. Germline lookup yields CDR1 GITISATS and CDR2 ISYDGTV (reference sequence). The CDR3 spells CALWEAPIGRNYYKKLF. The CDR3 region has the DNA TGTGCCTTGTGGGAGGCCCCAATAGGCCGGAATTATTATAAGAAACTCTTT.

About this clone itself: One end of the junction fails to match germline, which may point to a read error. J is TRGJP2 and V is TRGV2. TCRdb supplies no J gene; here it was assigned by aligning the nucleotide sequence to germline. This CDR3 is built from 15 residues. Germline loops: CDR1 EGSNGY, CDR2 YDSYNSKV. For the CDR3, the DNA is TGTGCCACCAGGGACGGGCGGTGTAGTGATTGGATCAAGACGTTT. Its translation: CATRDGRCSDWIKTF.

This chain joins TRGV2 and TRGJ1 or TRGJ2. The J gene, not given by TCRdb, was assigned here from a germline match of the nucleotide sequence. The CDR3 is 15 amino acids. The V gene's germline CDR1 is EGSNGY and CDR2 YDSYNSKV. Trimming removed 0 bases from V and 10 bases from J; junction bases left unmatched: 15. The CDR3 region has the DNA TGTGCCACCTGGGACGGGGGACGTGAGGGTAACAAGAAACTCTTT. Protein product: CATWDGGREGNKKLF.

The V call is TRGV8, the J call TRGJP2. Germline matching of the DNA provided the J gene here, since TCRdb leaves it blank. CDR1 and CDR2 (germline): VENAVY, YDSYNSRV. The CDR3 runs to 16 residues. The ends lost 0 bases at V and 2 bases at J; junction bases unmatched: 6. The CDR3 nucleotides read TGTGCCACCTGGGATAGGCCGGAGAGTAGTGATTGGATCAAGACGTTT. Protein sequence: CATWDRPESSDWIKTF.

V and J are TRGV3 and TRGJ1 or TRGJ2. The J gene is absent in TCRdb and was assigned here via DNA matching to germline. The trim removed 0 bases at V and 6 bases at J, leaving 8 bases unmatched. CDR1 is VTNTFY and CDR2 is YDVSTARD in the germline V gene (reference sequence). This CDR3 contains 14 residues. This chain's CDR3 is CATWDRPFGYKKLF. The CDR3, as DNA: TGTGCCACCTGGGACAGGCCTTTTGGTTATAAGAAACTCTTT.

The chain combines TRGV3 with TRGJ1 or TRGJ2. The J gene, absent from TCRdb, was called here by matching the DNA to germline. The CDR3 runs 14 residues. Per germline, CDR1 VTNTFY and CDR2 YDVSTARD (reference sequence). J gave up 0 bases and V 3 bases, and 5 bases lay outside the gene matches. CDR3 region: CATWDGKNYYKKLF. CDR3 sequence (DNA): TGTGCCACCTGGGACGGGAAGAATTATTATAAGAAACTCTTT.

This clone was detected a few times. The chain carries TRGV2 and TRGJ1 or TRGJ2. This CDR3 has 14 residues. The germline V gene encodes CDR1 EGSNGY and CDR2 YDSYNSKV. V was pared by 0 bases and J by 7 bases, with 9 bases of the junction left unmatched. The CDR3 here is CATWDGPGGYKKLF. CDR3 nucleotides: TGTGCCACCTGGGACGGGCCGGGTGGGTATAAGAAACTCTTT.

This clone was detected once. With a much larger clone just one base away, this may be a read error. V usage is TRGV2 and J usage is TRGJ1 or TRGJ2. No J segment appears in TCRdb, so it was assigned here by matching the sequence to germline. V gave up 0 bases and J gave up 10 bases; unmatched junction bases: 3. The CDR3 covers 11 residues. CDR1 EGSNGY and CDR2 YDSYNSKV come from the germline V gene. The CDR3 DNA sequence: TGTGCCACCTGGGACGGGTGGAAGAAACTCTTT. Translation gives CATWDGWKKLF.

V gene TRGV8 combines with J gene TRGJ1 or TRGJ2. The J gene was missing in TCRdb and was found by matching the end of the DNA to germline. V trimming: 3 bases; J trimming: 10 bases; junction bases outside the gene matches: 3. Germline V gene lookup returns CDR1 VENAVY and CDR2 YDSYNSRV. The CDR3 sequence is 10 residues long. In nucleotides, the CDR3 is TGTGCCACCTGGGATCGAAAGAAACTCTTT. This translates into CATWDRKKLF.

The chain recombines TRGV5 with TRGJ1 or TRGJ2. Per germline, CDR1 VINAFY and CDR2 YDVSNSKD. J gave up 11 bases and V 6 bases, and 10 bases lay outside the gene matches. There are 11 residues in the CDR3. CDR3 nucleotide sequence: TGTGCCACCTGGTCTCGGAAGGAGAAACTCTTT. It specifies CATWSRKEKLF.

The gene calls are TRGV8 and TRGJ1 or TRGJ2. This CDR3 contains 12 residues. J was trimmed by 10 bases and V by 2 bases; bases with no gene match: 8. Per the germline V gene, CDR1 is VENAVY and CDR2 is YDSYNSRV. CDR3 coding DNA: TGTGCCACCTGGGATATTGGAGGGAAGAAACTCTTT. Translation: CATWDIGGKKLF.

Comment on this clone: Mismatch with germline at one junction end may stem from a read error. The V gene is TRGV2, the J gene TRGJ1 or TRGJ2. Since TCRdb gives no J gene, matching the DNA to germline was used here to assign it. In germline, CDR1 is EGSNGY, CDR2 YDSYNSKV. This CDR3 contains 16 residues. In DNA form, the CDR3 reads TGCGCCACCTGGGACGGGCCTCACCCTAATTATTATAAGAAACTCTTT. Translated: CATWDGPHPNYYKKLF.

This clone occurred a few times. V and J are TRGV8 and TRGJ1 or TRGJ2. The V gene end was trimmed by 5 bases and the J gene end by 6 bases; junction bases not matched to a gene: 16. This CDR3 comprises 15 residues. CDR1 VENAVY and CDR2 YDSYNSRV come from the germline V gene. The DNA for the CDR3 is TGTGCCACCTGGGTCCAGAGGCACATTATTTATAAGAAACTCTTT. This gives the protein CATWVQRHIIYKKLF.

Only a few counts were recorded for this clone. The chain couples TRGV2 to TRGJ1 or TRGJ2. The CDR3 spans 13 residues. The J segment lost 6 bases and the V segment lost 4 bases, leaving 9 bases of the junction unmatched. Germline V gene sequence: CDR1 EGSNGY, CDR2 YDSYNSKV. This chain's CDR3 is CATWETPGYKKLF. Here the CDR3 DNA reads TGTGCCACCTGGGAAACCCCCGGTTATAAGAAACTCTTT.

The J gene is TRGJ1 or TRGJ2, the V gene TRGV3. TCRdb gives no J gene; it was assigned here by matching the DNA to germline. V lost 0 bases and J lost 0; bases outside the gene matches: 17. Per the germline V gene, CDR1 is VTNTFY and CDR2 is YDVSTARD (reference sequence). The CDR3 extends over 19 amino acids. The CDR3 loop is CATWDRPPIVPQNYYKKLF. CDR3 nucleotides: TGTGCCACCTGGGACAGGCCGCCGATAGTACCACAGAATTATTATAAGAAACTCTTT.

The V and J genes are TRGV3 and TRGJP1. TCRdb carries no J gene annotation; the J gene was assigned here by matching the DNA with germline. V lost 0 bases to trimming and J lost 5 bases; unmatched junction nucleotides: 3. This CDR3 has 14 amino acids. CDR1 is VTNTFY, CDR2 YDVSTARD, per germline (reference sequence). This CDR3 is CATWDRGTGWFKIF. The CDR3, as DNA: TGTGCCACCTGGGACAGGGGGACTGGTTGGTTCAAGATATTT.

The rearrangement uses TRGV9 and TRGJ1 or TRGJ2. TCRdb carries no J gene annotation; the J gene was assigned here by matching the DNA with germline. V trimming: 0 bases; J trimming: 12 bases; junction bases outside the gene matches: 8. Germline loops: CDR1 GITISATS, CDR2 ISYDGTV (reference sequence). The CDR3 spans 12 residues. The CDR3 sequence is CALWEVQEGKLF. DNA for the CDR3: TGTGCCTTGTGGGAGGTGCAAGAGGGGAAACTCTTT.

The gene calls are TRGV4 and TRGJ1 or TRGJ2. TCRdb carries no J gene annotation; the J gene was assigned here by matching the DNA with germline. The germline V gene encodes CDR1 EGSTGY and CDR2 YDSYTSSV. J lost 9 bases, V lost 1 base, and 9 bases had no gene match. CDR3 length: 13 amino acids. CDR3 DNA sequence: TGTGCCACCTGGGATGGCGCGCACCTTAAGAAACTCTTT. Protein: CATWDGAHLKKLF.

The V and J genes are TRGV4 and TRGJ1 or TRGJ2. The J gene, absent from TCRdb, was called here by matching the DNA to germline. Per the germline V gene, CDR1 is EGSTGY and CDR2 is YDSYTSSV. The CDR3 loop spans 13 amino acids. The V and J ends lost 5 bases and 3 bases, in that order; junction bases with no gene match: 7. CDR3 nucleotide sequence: TGTGCCACCTGGGTTTTCCGTTATTATAAGAAACTCTTT. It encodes CATWVFRYYKKLF.

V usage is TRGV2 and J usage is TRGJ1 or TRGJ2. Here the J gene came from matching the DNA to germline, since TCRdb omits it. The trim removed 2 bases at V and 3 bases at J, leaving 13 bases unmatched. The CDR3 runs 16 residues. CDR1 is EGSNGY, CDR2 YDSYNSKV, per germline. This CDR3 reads CATWDADDQTYYKKLF. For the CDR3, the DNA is TGTGCCACCTGGGACGCGGACGACCAGACTTATTATAAGAAACTCTTT.

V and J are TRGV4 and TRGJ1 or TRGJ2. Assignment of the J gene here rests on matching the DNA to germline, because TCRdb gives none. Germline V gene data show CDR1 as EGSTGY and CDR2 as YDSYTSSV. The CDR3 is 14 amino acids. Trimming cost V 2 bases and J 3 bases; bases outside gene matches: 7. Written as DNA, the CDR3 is TGTGCCACCTGGGATGCACCCACTTATTATAAGAAACTCTTT. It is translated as CATWDAPTYYKKLF.

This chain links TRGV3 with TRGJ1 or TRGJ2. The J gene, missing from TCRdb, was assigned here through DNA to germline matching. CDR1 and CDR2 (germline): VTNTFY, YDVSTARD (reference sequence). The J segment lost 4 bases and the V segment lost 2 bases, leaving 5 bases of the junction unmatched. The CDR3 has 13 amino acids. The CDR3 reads CATWDMRYYKKLF. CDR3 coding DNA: TGTGCCACCTGGGACATGAGGTATTATAAGAAACTCTTT.

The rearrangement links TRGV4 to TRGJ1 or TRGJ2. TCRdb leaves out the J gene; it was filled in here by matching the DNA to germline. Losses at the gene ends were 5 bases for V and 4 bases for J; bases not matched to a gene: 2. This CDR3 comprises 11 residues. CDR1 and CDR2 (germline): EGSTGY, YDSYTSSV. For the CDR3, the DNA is TGTGCCACCTGGGCATATTATAAGAAACTCTTT. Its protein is CATWAYYKKLF.

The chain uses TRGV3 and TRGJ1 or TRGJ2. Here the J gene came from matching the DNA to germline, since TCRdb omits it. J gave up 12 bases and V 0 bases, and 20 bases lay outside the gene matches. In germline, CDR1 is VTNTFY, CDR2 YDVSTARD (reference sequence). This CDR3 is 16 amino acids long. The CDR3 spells CATWDRRSLYHPVKLF. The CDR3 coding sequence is TGTGCCACCTGGGACAGGCGATCCTTGTATCATCCGGTGAAACTCTTT.

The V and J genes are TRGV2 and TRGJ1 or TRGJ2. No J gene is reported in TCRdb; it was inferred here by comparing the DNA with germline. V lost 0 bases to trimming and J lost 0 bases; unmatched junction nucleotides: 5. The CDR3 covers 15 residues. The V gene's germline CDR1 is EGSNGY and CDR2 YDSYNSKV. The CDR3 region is CATWDGPENYYKKLF. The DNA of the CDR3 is TGTGCCACCTGGGACGGGCCTGAGAATTATTATAAGAAACTCTTT.

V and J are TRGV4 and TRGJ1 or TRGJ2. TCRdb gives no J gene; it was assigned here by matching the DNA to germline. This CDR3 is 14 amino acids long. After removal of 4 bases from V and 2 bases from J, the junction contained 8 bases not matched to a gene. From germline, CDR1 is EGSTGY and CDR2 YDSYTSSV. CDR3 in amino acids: CATWEYSDYYKKLF. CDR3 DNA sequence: TGTGCCACCTGGGAGTACTCTGATTATTATAAGAAACTCTTT.

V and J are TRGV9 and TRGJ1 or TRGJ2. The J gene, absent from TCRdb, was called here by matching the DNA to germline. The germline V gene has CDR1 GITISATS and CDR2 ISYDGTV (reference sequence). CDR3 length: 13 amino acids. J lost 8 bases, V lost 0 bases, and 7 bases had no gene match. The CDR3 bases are TGTGCCTTGTGGGAGGTGCATCGAAATAAGAAACTCTTT. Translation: CALWEVHRNKKLF.

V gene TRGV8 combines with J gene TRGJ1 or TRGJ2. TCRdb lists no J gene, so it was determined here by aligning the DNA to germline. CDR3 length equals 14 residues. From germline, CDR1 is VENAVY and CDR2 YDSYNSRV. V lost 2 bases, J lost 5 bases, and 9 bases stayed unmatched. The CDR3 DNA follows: TGTGCCACCTGGGATAATCGGTACCATTATAAGAAACTCTTT. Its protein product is CATWDNRYHYKKLF.